What follows are 22 T cell receptor beta chains derived from one specimen sequenced in a study of blood T cell repertoires in COVID-19. The repertoire was sequenced with immunoSEQ multiplex PCR; TCRdb's copy has only in-frame clones and lacks some. The repertoire includes 220,000 or so clones, about 90% of them detected once, and about 14% sits in the top ten. The sample was PBMCs or T cells enriched from blood (not recorded which). The receptors here all came from a man aged 25 to 45 who had been exposed to COVID-19.

The chain combines TRBV7-6 with TRBJ2-1; no firm D call. CDR3 length equals 16 residues. Germline V gene lookup returns CDR1 SGHVS and CDR2 FNYEAQ. The V end lost 1 base, the J end lost 0 bases, and 10 bases lay between the germline ends. Here the CDR3 reads CASSLESWSSYNEQFF. The CDR3 nucleotides read TGTGCCAGCAGCTTAGAGTCGTGGAGCTCCTACAATGAGCAGTTCTTC.

V is TRBV9 and J is TRBJ2-3; 12 nucleotides agree with TRBD2. Germline V gene data show CDR1 as SGDLS and CDR2 as YYNGEE. This CDR3 contains 16 residues. Trimming at V came to 2 bases and at J to 2 bases, leaving 3 bases not matched to a gene. The CDR3 loop reads CASSVRLAGATDTQYF. DNA of the CDR3: TGTGCCAGCAGCGTCAGACTAGCGGGGGCCACAGATACGCAGTATTTT.

The CDR3: CASSSRPAGGAGGTGELFF. The CDR3 DNA reads as TGTGCCAGCAGTTCCCGTCCAGCCGGTGGGGCCGGTGGGACCGGGGAGCTGTTTTTT. The chain uses TRBV27 and TRBJ2-2; D perhaps matches TRBD1 (5 bases). V was cut by 4 bases and J by 5 bases, with 26 bases left in between. The germline V gene encodes CDR1 MNHEY and CDR2 SMNVEV (reference sequence). CDR3 length: 19 residues.

This clone was detected a few times. V usage is TRBV4-3 and J usage is TRBJ1-5; weak D call: TRBD1 (5 bases). V gave up 0 bases and J gave up 7 bases, with 13 bases separating them. Per germline, CDR1 LGHNA and CDR2 YSLEER. The CDR3 has 15 residues. The DNA for the CDR3 is TGCGCCAGCAGCCAAGAAATTCAGGGAAAGCAGCCCCAGCATTTT. This codes for CASSQEIQGKQPQHF.

The chain links TRBV11-2 to TRBJ1-1, with D hard to call. In germline, CDR1 is SGHAT, CDR2 FQNNGV. The CDR3 is 13 residues long. Trimming removed 5 bases from V and 3 bases from J, with 10 bases in between. As DNA, the CDR3 is TGTGCCAGCAGCCTCTATCGAGACACTGAAGCTTTCTTT. It specifies CASSLYRDTEAFF.

This chain joins TRBV2 and TRBJ1-6, with TRBD1 as a possible D gene (6 bases). V dropped 11 bases and J dropped 11 bases, with 13 bases sitting between them. Germline V gene lookup returns CDR1 SNHLY and CDR2 FYNNEI. The CDR3 sequence is 11 residues long. The CDR3 DNA is TGTGCCGGCACAGGGAATCCACCCCTCCACTTT. It is translated as CAGTGNPPLHF.

This rearrangement joins TRBV6-5 to TRBJ1-2; D unresolved. CDR1 is MNHEY and CDR2 is SVGAGI in the germline V gene. With 5 bases removed from V and 0 bases from J, the gap between germline ends came to 13 bases. The CDR3 totals 15 residues. In DNA, the CDR3 is TGTGCCAGCAGTCCGGCGGGCCGCTCTAACTATGGCTACACCTTC. It encodes CASSPAGRSNYGYTF.

V usage is TRBV27 and J usage is TRBJ2-1; tentative D call: TRBD2 (5 bases). Per the germline V gene, CDR1 is MNHEY and CDR2 is SMNVEV (reference sequence). The CDR3 covers 17 residues. Deletions cut 2 bases from V and 0 bases from J, with 14 bases between. DNA for the CDR3: TGTGCCAGCAGTTTAAATCGAGGGTCCGGCTCCTACAATGAGCAGTTCTTC. Its translation is CASSLNRGSGSYNEQFF.

This clone was seen a handful of times. This chain connects TRBV28 to TRBJ1-1; 9 nucleotides agree with TRBD1. There are 14 residues in the CDR3. V lost 6 bases and J lost 5; bases outside the gene matches: 7. Germline lookup yields CDR1 MDHEN and CDR2 SYDVKM. The DNA for the CDR3 is TGTGCCAGCAGGTGGACAGGGGCTAGGACTGAAGCTTTCTTT. Translation gives CASRWTGARTEAFF.

Worth noting for this clone: One end of the junction is discordant with germline, which a read error may explain. V gene TRBV10-2 combines with J gene TRBJ1-5, with a possible D match to TRBD1 (5 bases). The CDR3 has 12 residues. CDR1 and CDR2 (germline): WSHSY, SAAADI. As DNA, the CDR3 is TGCGCCAGCAGCGAGTCCTGGGGCGCCGGGCATTTT. Protein: CASSESWGAGHF.

The rearrangement joins TRBV20-1 to TRBJ2-7; D gene uncertain. This CDR3 has 11 residues. CDR1 and CDR2 from the germline V gene are DFQATT and SNEGSKA (reference sequence). The V and J ends lost 5 bases and 3 bases respectively, with 8 bases between them. CDR3 amino acids: CSAGHNYEQYF. DNA for the CDR3: TGCAGTGCTGGTCACAACTACGAGCAGTACTTC.

The J gene is TRBJ2-7, the V gene TRBV12-5, with 8 bases lining up with TRBD1. This CDR3 is 14 amino acids long. Looked up from germline, CDR1 is LGHNT and CDR2 is FRNRAP. J lost 4 bases, V lost 1 base, and 3 bases had no gene match. The CDR3 sequence is CASGLGQGRYEQYF. DNA of the CDR3: TGTGCTAGTGGTTTGGGACAGGGGCGGTACGAGCAGTACTTC. The full variable domain, with the rest looked up from reference TRBV12-5 and TRBJ2-7, is DARVTQTPRHKVTEMGQEVTMRCQPILGHNTVFWYRQTMMQGLELLAYFRNRAPLDDSGMPKDRFSAEMPDATLATLKIQPSEPRDSAVYFCASGLGQGRYEQYFGPGTRLTVT.

In this sample, this clone turned up once. The chain joins TRBV13 to TRBJ1-1; the D gene is possibly TRBD1 (5 bases). Germline V gene sequence: CDR1 PRHDT, CDR2 FYEKMQ (reference sequence). V was clipped by 7 bases and J by 3 bases, with 6 bases between them. This CDR3 spans 11 amino acids. CDR3 residues: CASIGDTEAFF. The CDR3 DNA sequence: TGTGCCAGCATAGGGGACACTGAAGCTTTCTTT.

In its sample, this clone was seen a few times. V gene TRBV5-5 combines with J gene TRBJ1-6; possibly TRBD1 for D (5 bases). V was trimmed by 4 bases and J by 4 bases, leaving 9 bases between them. Germline-derived CDR1 and CDR2 are SGHKS and YYEKEE (reference sequence). This CDR3 is built from 14 residues. This chain's CDR3 is CASSGGLYNSPLHF. CDR3 nucleotides: TGTGCCAGCAGCGGGGGACTGTATAATTCACCCCTCCACTTT. Filled out from reference TRBV5-5 and TRBJ1-6, the complete variable domain reads DAGVTQSPTHLIKTRGQQVTLRCSPISGHKSVSWYQQVLGQGPQFIFQYYEKEERGRGNFPDRFSARQFPNYSSELNVNALLLGDSALYLCASSGGLYNSPLHFGNGTRLTVT.

A single count supports this clone. The V and J genes are TRBV19 and TRBJ2-2, with D possibly matching TRBD1 (6 bases). Trimming pared 7 bases from V and 11 bases from J, leaving 14 bases between. From germline, CDR1 is LNHDA and CDR2 SQIVND (reference sequence). This CDR3 comprises 12 residues. The CDR3 DNA sequence: TGTGCCAGTACCACCCAGGGGCGTGAGCTGTTTTTT. Its protein product is CASTTQGRELFF. Full variable domain (rest looked up from reference TRBV19 and TRBJ2-2): DGGITQSPKYLFRKEGQNVTLSCEQNLNHDAMYWYRQDPGQGLRLIYYSQIVNDFQKGDIAEGYSVSREKKESFPLTVTSAQKNPTAFYLCASTTQGRELFFGEGSRLTVL.

The chain recombines TRBV19 with TRBJ2-3; 8 nucleotides agree with TRBD1. CDR3 length: 17 amino acids. Trimming at V came to 4 bases and at J to 2 bases, leaving 11 bases not matched to a gene. The V gene's germline CDR1 is LNHDA and CDR2 SQIVND (reference sequence). For the CDR3, the DNA is TGTGCCAGTAGTACCCCGGCGACAGGGGAGAACACAGATACGCAGTATTTT. It is translated as CASSTPATGENTDTQYF.

Turning to this clone: Other nucleotide sequences from this sample produce the same CDR3. J is TRBJ1-1 and V is TRBV5-1; weak D call: TRBD1 (6 bases). There are 13 residues in the CDR3. The V and J ends lost 3 bases and 2 bases respectively, with 8 bases between them. Germline V gene sequence: CDR1 SGHRS, CDR2 YFSETQ. CDR3 in DNA: TGCGCCAGCAGCTCGACAGGAAACACTGAAGCTTTCTTT. The encoded protein is CASSSTGNTEAFF.

V is TRBV27 and J is TRBJ2-5, with TRBD2 matching over 9 bases. The CDR3 loop spans 15 amino acids. From germline, CDR1 is MNHEY and CDR2 SMNVEV (reference sequence). J was trimmed by 7 bases and V by 5 bases; bases with no gene match: 11. In nucleotides, the CDR3 is TGTGCCAGCAGTCCGCTTTTTGCGGGGGGGATGACCCAGTACTTC. Its translation: CASSPLFAGGMTQYF.

The chain couples TRBV6-2 or TRBV6-3 to TRBJ2-3, with D possibly being TRBD2 (6 bases). Germline V gene data show CDR1 as MNHEY and CDR2 as SVGEGT. Trimming took off 0 bases at V and 2 bases at J, with 18 bases between the two ends. The CDR3 is made up of 18 amino acids. Here the CDR3 DNA reads TGTGCCAGCAGTTACTCCCGGTCAGGACTAACGGACACAGATACGCAGTATTTT. Translated, it gives CASSYSRSGLTDTDTQYF.

This clone has only a few counts. The chain combines TRBV7-9 with TRBJ1-5; a possible D gene is TRBD1 (5 bases). Germline V gene lookup returns CDR1 SEHNR and CDR2 FQNEAQ (reference sequence). Trimming left V 1 base short and J 3 bases short, with 19 bases between. The CDR3 has 18 residues. The CDR3 nucleotides are TGTGCCAGCAGCTTAGTTTCTGGGCAGGGCCTAATCAATCAGCCCCAGCATTTT. Translation gives CASSLVSGQGLINQPQHF.

The CDR3 reads CASSYITGQQYF. CDR3 nucleotides: TGTGCCAGTAGTTACATTACAGGGCAGCAGTACTTC. The chain combines TRBV19 with TRBJ2-7, with D maybe TRBD1 (6 bases). CDR1 is LNHDA and CDR2 is SQIVND in the germline V gene (reference sequence). V lost 5 bases and J 8 bases, leaving 13 bases between the germline ends. The CDR3 runs to 12 residues.

CDR3 DNA: TGCGCCAGGCGACAGGGGGCTGATCAGCCCCAGCATTTT. This sequence encodes CARRQGADQPQHF. V usage is TRBV10-1 and J usage is TRBJ1-5, with TRBD1 identical over 10 bases. The ends lost 9 bases at V and 5 bases at J; junction bases unmatched: 4. CDR1 is WNHNN, CDR2 SYGVQD, per germline (reference sequence). The CDR3 loop spans 13 amino acids.